This T cell receptor beta chain was observed in a study of T cell responses to AZD1222 COVID-19 vaccine. In the study overall: Pooled samples include second doses given at about 4 or 12 weeks.

Only in-frame clones appear in the TCRdb table, and some are missing; sequencing was by immunoSEQ multiplex PCR. The sample lists around 200,000 clones, around nine tenths occurring once. This clone is a singleton in its sample. The source was peripheral blood, collected on day 0 of AZD1222 vaccination. This receptor was obtained from an adult in good health.

The CDR3 nucleotides are TGTGCCTTAGACCGGGACAGGTCTGGAAACACCATATATTTT. It is translated as CALDRDRSGNTIYF. This chain connects TRBV30 to TRBJ1-3, with 8 bases identical to TRBD1. Germline CDR1 is GTSNPN and CDR2 is SVGIG (reference sequence). The CDR3 runs 14 residues. V was clipped by 7 bases and J by 1 base; unmatched bases: 6.